The 12 T cell receptor beta chains reported below all come from one sample, sequenced in a study of blood T cells in healthy people across ages. Alongside a J-beta primer mix, a sample-barcoded 5' primer served in a second PCR lasting roughly 6 to 11 cycles. TCRdb passed the 5' RACE reads through MiXCR, listing each CDR3 protein once. The sample yields fewer than 1,000,000 distinct CDR3 sequences, 35% to 50% seen once. Sequences were obtained from blood. Receptors originate from a man older than 75 in good health.

This sequence joins TRBV7-2 and TRBJ2-2; TRBD2 aligns across 11 bases. CDR3 length: 19 residues. CDR1 is SGHTA, CDR2 FQGNSA, per germline. The V gene end was trimmed by 2 bases and the J gene end by 4 bases; junction bases not matched to a gene: 12. CDR3 bases: TGTGCCAGCAGCTTATTTGCGACTAGCGGGATTCAGGGCACCGGGGAGCTGTTTTTT. Residues: CASSLFATSGIQGTGELFF.

The chain uses TRBV6-5 and TRBJ2-1, with D perhaps matching TRBD1 or TRBD2 (5 bases each). The CDR3 spans 15 residues. Germline V lookup: CDR1 MNHEY, CDR2 SVGAGI. V was pared by 6 bases and J by 5 bases, with 17 bases between. CDR3 residues: CASRRTRDGHNEQFF. In nucleotides, the CDR3 is TGTGCCAGCAGACGAACCCGGGACGGACACAATGAGCAGTTCTTC.

This clonotype has more than one count but fewer than ten. V and J are TRBV15 and TRBJ2-7; possible D gene TRBD1, 6 bases. Between the trimmed V and J ends, which lost 2 bases and 0 bases, there was a span of 11 bases. The germline V gene has CDR1 LNHNV and CDR2 YYDKDF (reference sequence). This CDR3 has 15 residues. Here the CDR3 reads CATSRWEGGSYEQYF. Written as DNA, the CDR3 is TGTGCCACCAGCAGATGGGAAGGGGGCTCCTACGAGCAGTACTTC.

This clonotype appeared many times. The chain recombines TRBV20-1 with TRBJ2-5; the match to TRBD1 covers 9 bases. The junction had 12 bases not matched to a gene; V was cut back by 5 bases and J by 5 bases. Germline-derived CDR1 and CDR2 are DFQATT and SNEGSKA (reference sequence). CDR3 length equals 15 residues. The CDR3 loop is CSAPNSGTGLETQYF. In DNA, the CDR3 is TGCAGTGCTCCTAACTCCGGGACAGGGTTGGAGACCCAGTACTTC.

J is TRBJ2-1 and V is TRBV7-6, with D hard to call. CDR1 is SGHVS, CDR2 FNYEAQ, per germline. V was clipped by 1 base and J by 5 bases, with 6 bases between them. The CDR3 runs 13 residues. The CDR3 reads CASSLEDNNEQFF. The CDR3, as DNA: TGTGCCAGCAGCTTAGAGGATAACAATGAGCAGTTCTTC.

The chain uses TRBV27 and TRBJ2-1, with 10 bases fitting TRBD1. This CDR3 is 14 amino acids long. Per germline, CDR1 MNHEY and CDR2 SMNVEV (reference sequence). The ends lost 8 bases at V and 8 bases at J; junction bases unmatched: 9. The CDR3 reads CASHGQGVFDEQFF. The DNA for the CDR3 is TGTGCCAGCCATGGACAGGGGGTCTTTGATGAGCAGTTCTTC.

This clonotype showed up many times. The V and J genes are TRBV29-1 and TRBJ2-7; D possibly uses TRBD1 or TRBD2 (5 bases each). Trimming cost V 2 bases and J 0 bases, with 8 bases left between them. This CDR3 has 13 residues. CDR1 and CDR2 from the germline V gene are SQVTM and ANQGSEA. CDR3 in amino acids: CSVEWGSSYEQYF. DNA of the CDR3: TGCAGCGTTGAATGGGGGAGCTCCTACGAGCAGTACTTC.

This chain connects TRBV5-5 to TRBJ1-5; 8 nucleotides agree with TRBD1. CDR3 size: 17 residues. CDR1 and CDR2 (germline): SGHKS, YYEKEE (reference sequence). V was clipped by 0 bases and J by 2 bases; unmatched bases: 7. CDR3 sequence: CASSLASDRGGNQPQHF. Here the CDR3 DNA reads TGTGCCAGCAGCTTGGCCAGTGACAGGGGAGGCAATCAGCCCCAGCATTTT.

The chain joins TRBV12-3 or TRBV12-4 to TRBJ2-4; D unclear. Trimming shortened V by 5 bases and J by 0 bases, and 8 bases separated the two germline ends. CDR3 size: 14 residues. The CDR3: CASSHKLAKNIQYF. CDR3 in DNA: TGTGCCAGCAGTCACAAGCTAGCCAAAAACATTCAGTACTTC.

The chain has TRBV28 and TRBJ2-3; TRBD2 might be the D (6 bases). Germline V lookup: CDR1 MDHEN, CDR2 SYDVKM. The CDR3 consists of 17 residues. V dropped 4 bases and J dropped 4 bases, with 21 bases sitting between them. The CDR3 is CASSSGRGREVSDTQYF. DNA of the CDR3: TGTGCCAGCAGTTCCGGGCGAGGAAGGGAGGTGTCAGATACGCAGTATTTT.

The V and J genes are TRBV7-3 and TRBJ2-1; TRBD2 matches at 10 bases. V was pared by 4 bases and J by 7 bases, with 10 bases of the junction left unmatched. This CDR3 spans 16 amino acids. Per the germline V gene, CDR1 is SGHTA and CDR2 is FQGTGA. The CDR3 nucleotides are TGTGCCAGCAGCTCCTCCTCCTCTAGCGGGAGAAATGAGCAGTTCTTC. Translating it yields CASSSSSSSGRNEQFF.

The CDR3 region is CASSLVRVSEQFF. CDR3 in DNA: TGTGCCAGCAGTTTAGTTAGGGTCTCCGAGCAGTTCTTC. The genes are TRBV28 and TRBJ2-1, with D unresolved. The CDR3 sequence is 13 residues long. With 2 bases removed from V and 10 bases from J, the gap between germline ends came to 12 bases. Per germline, CDR1 MDHEN and CDR2 SYDVKM.